This passage covers 20 T cell receptor beta chains from one sample sequenced in a study of cytomegalovirus exposure and HLA in healthy donors. Researchers ran the PCR with 60 Vbeta and 13 Jbeta primers. Only in-frame clones appear in the TCRdb table, and some are missing; sequencing was by immunoSEQ multiplex PCR. The sample includes some 200,000 clones, roughly 83% of them seen just once. Sample: PBMCs. The receptors stem from a girl aged 10-17 years in good health and CMV-seronegative.

CDR3 region: CASSLWVTGLNTEAFF. As DNA, the CDR3 is TGTGCCAGCAGTTTATGGGTCACAGGGTTAAACACTGAAGCTTTCTTT. The chain recombines TRBV27 with TRBJ1-1; D might be TRBD1 (6 bases). Trimming removed 1 base from V and 2 bases from J, with 14 bases in between. CDR3 length: 16 amino acids. Germline V gene sequence: CDR1 MNHEY, CDR2 SMNVEV (reference sequence).

The chain uses TRBV4-1 and TRBJ1-1; 9 nucleotides agree with TRBD1. CDR1 is MGHRA, CDR2 YSYEKL, per germline. V shed 1 base and J 5 bases; nucleotides not matched to a gene: 8. This CDR3 contains 16 residues. The chain's CDR3 is CASSQGNRGQGTEAFF. CDR3 DNA sequence: TGCGCCAGCAGCCAAGGTAACAGGGGGCAGGGGACTGAAGCTTTCTTT.

This clone appeared a few times. The chain is built from TRBV5-5 and TRBJ1-2; D remains ambiguous. This CDR3 is 15 amino acids long. Trimming cost V 0 bases and J 0 bases, with 9 bases left between them. The germline V gene encodes CDR1 SGHKS and CDR2 YYEKEE (reference sequence). CDR3 coding DNA: TGTGCCAGCAGCTTGGCTGGCAAGTCTAACTATGGCTACACCTTC. Translating gives CASSLAGKSNYGYTF.

V usage is TRBV5-8 and J usage is TRBJ1-2, with a possible D match to TRBD1 (6 bases). CDR3 size: 17 residues. V gave up 2 bases and J gave up 0 bases, with 17 bases separating them. The germline gives CDR1 SGHTS, CDR2 YDEGEE. The chain's CDR3 is CASSFQPTGNSNYGYTF. The CDR3 nucleotides read TGTGCCAGCAGCTTCCAACCTACAGGGAATTCTAACTATGGCTACACCTTC.

V usage is TRBV13 and J usage is TRBJ1-5; D gene ambiguous. The CDR3 extends over 14 amino acids. Germline CDR1 reads PRHDT; CDR2 reads FYEKMQ (reference sequence). The V and J ends lost 4 bases and 4 bases respectively, with 11 bases between them. This CDR3 reads CASSSGVLNQPQHF. CDR3 DNA sequence: TGTGCCAGCAGCTCCGGGGTGTTAAATCAGCCCCAGCATTTT.

The V gene is TRBV20-1, the J gene TRBJ2-2, with D perhaps matching TRBD2 (6 bases). Germline V lookup: CDR1 DFQATT, CDR2 SNEGSKA (reference sequence). This CDR3 is built from 11 residues. The V end lost 6 bases, the J end lost 7 bases, and 9 bases lay between the germline ends. The CDR3 DNA reads as TGCAGTGCCCATAGCGGCGGGGAGCTGTTTTTT. It is translated as CSAHSGGELFF.

The chain couples TRBV5-1 to TRBJ2-5; the match to TRBD2 covers 8 bases. With V trimmed by 1 base and J by 2 bases, 4 bases remained unmatched. The germline V gene encodes CDR1 SGHRS and CDR2 YFSETQ. The CDR3 runs 15 residues. The CDR3 DNA reads as TGCGCCAGCAGCTTGCGGGCTAGCGGGCAAGAGACCCAGTACTTC. Its protein product is CASSLRASGQETQYF.

J is TRBJ1-4 and V is TRBV6-5; TRBD1 agrees at 7 bases. V shed 10 bases, J shed 0 bases, and the junction held 5 bases outside the gene matches. Germline V gene sequence: CDR1 MNHEY, CDR2 SVGAGI. CDR3 length equals 14 residues. The chain's CDR3 is CATRQGSTNEKLFF. CDR3 nucleotide sequence: TGTGCCACCAGACAGGGCTCAACTAATGAAAAACTGTTTTTT.

This clone was seen once. The chain recombines TRBV27 with TRBJ1-2, with a possible D match to TRBD1 (5 bases). Per germline, CDR1 MNHEY and CDR2 SMNVEV (reference sequence). V gave up 0 bases and J gave up 4 bases, with 9 bases separating them. CDR3 size: 14 residues. DNA for the CDR3: TGTGCCAGCAGTTTATCTCTCCAGGGCTATGGCTACACCTTC. Residues: CASSLSLQGYGYTF.

This clone occurred once. The chain recombines TRBV5-1 with TRBJ1-4, with TRBD1 as a possible D gene (5 bases). The germline V and J ends were trimmed by 3 bases and 8 bases, with 17 bases remaining between them. CDR3 length: 15 amino acids. CDR1 SGHRS and CDR2 YFSETQ come from the germline V gene. CDR3 DNA: TGCGCCAGCAGCTCCTCTTCGGGGGGGGGAGAAAAACTGTTTTTT. Its translation: CASSSSSGGGEKLFF.

V gene TRBV18 combines with J gene TRBJ1-1; D remains ambiguous. Trimming took off 3 bases at V and 0 bases at J, with 14 bases between the two ends. The CDR3 runs to 16 residues. Germline CDR1 is KGHSH and CDR2 is LQKENI. CDR3 sequence reads: CASSPAVRPMNTEAFF. In DNA form, the CDR3 reads TGTGCCAGCTCACCGGCGGTCCGGCCTATGAACACTGAAGCTTTCTTT. The entire variable domain, with the rest obtained from reference TRBV18 and TRBJ1-1, is as follows: NAGVMQNPRHLVRRRGQEARLRCSPMKGHSHVYWYRQLPEEGLKFMVYLQKENIIDESGMPKERFSAEFPKEGPSILRIQQVVRGDSAAYFCASSPAVRPMNTEAFFGQGTRLTVV.

This clone was seen a handful of times. The chain recombines TRBV19 with TRBJ1-5, with a possible D match to TRBD1 (5 bases). The CDR3 sequence is 15 residues long. The V end was cut by 1 base, the J end by 7 bases, with 14 bases between. Germline V lookup: CDR1 LNHDA, CDR2 SQIVND (reference sequence). CDR3 sequence: CASSIVGVVGQPQHF. The CDR3 DNA sequence: TGTGCCAGTAGTATAGTAGGGGTAGTGGGACAGCCCCAGCATTTT. Using reference TRBV19 and TRBJ1-5 for the parts outside the CDR3, the full variable domain is DGGITQSPKYLFRKEGQNVTLSCEQNLNHDAMYWYRQDPGQGLRLIYYSQIVNDFQKGDIAEGYSVSREKKESFPLTVTSAQKNPTAFYLCASSIVGVVGQPQHFGDGTRLSIL.

The J gene is TRBJ2-5, the V gene TRBV30; D is ambiguous. This CDR3 has 16 residues. CDR1 and CDR2 from the germline V gene are GTSNPN and SVGIG (reference sequence). V lost 2 bases and J lost 3, with 19 bases in between. Here the CDR3 reads CAWSTRRSRGEETQYF. The DNA for the CDR3 is TGTGCCTGGAGTACCCGTAGGAGTCGTGGAGAAGAGACCCAGTACTTC.

V is TRBV28 and J is TRBJ2-2; the D gene is possibly TRBD1 (6 bases). The CDR3 loop spans 16 amino acids. Per the germline V gene, CDR1 is MDHEN and CDR2 is SYDVKM. V lost 6 bases to trimming and J lost 2 bases, with 16 bases between them. The CDR3 protein is CASSRPTGLNTGELFF. The DNA of the CDR3 is TGTGCCAGCAGCCGCCCGACAGGCCTTAACACCGGGGAGCTGTTTTTT.

The rearrangement links TRBV7-9 to TRBJ2-3; D may be TRBD1 (6 bases). V lost 7 bases and J lost 0, with 11 bases in between. CDR1 SEHNR and CDR2 FQNEAQ come from the germline V gene (reference sequence). This CDR3 has 14 amino acids. The CDR3 protein is CASTPRGSTDTQYF. The CDR3 nucleotides read TGTGCCAGCACTCCTAGGGGGAGCACAGATACGCAGTATTTT. Variable domain in full (rest from reference TRBV7-9 and TRBJ2-3): DTGVSQNPRHKITKRGQNVTFRCDPISEHNRLYWYRQTLGQGPEFLTYFQNEAQLEKSRLLSDRFSAERPKGSFSTLEIQRTEQGDSAMYLCASTPRGSTDTQYFGPGTRLTVL.

This clone was detected only once. CDR3 sequence: CASGGTTRQYF. The CDR3 region has the DNA TGTGCCAGCGGGGGGACTACGAGGCAGTACTTC. This chain joins TRBV25-1 and TRBJ2-7; 7 bases are shared with TRBD2. The CDR3 runs to 11 residues. The V gene end was trimmed by 8 bases and the J gene end by 9 bases; junction bases not matched to a gene: 7. Germline V gene data show CDR1 as MGHDK and CDR2 as SYGVNS.

The chain carries TRBV6-6 and TRBJ1-6; D is perhaps TRBD1 (5 bases). With 2 bases removed from V and 8 bases from J, the gap between germline ends came to 13 bases. Germline loops: CDR1 MNHNY, CDR2 SVGAGI (reference sequence). The CDR3 runs to 15 residues. The CDR3 is CASSYGYWGDSPLHF. CDR3 coding DNA: TGTGCCAGCAGTTACGGGTATTGGGGGGATTCACCCCTCCACTTT.

CDR3 amino acids: CASSYPGSGNTIYF. CDR3 nucleotides: TGTGCCAGCAGTTACCCCGGTTCTGGAAACACCATATATTTT. This sequence joins TRBV6-5 and TRBJ1-3; D is ambiguous. Germline CDR1 reads MNHEY; CDR2 reads SVGAGI. Trimming removed 2 bases at V and 1 base at J, with 6 bases between. The CDR3 spans 14 residues.

This rearrangement joins TRBV19 to TRBJ1-2; TRBD1 is a possible D gene (6 bases). CDR1 LNHDA and CDR2 SQIVND come from the germline V gene (reference sequence). V lost 4 bases and J lost 6, with 27 bases in between. The CDR3 covers 18 residues. The CDR3 reads CASSTNRDRLWLVDGYTF. In DNA, the CDR3 is TGTGCCAGTAGTACCAACAGGGACCGCCTTTGGTTAGTCGATGGCTACACCTTC.

This clone was detected once. The J gene is TRBJ2-1, the V gene TRBV28, with 7 bases that match TRBD2. J lost 7 bases, V lost 2 bases, and 8 bases had no gene match. This CDR3 is built from 15 residues. The germline V gene encodes CDR1 MDHEN and CDR2 SYDVKM. The CDR3 nucleotides are TGTGCCAGCAGTTTAGTGCGGGAGTTGGGAAATGAGCAGTTCTTC. Its protein is CASSLVRELGNEQFF.